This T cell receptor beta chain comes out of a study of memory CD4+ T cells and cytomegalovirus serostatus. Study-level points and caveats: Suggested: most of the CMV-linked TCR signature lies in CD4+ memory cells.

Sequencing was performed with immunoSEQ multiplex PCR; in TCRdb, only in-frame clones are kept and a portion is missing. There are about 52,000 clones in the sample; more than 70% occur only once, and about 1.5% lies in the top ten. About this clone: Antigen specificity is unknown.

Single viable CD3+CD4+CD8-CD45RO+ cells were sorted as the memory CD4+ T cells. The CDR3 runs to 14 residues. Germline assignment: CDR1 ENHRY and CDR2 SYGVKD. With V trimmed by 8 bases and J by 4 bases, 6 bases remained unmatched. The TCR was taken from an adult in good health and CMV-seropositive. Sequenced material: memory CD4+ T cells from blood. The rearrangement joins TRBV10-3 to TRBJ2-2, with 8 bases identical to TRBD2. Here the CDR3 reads CAIAPGGSTGELFF. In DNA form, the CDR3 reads TGTGCCATCGCGCCGGGGGGGAGCACCGGGGAGCTGTTTTTT.